This T cell receptor (beta chain) was sequenced in a study of Ad26.COV2.S vaccination and SARS-CoV-2 variants. On the study more broadly: Each vaccinee took Ad26.COV2.S intramuscularly, once or twice 56 days apart.

In the case of this clone: Its antigen is still unknown.

Assay: immunoSEQ multiplex PCR; the TCRdb copy retains only in-frame clones and omits some. The data show 400,000 or so clones, 75% to 90% seen once. The treatment here: around 19 received Ad26.COV2.S at low or high dose, single or two shots; 5 received placebo; per-sample allocation not given. The samples date from day 63 after the first vaccine or placebo injection. Expression of Wuhan-strain SARS-CoV-2 spike came from the Ad26 vector that formed the vaccine. Whole-study findings and limits: Substantial post-vaccination breadth of spike-specific CD8+ and CD4+ T cell responses was reported. Possibly, TCR breadth and depth analyses underestimated total T cell responses.

The clonotype comes from a person between 18 and 65 years old who received the Ad26.COV2.S COVID-19 vaccine or a placebo. Sequencing used peripheral blood, obtained in a trial of Ad26.COV2.S vaccine versus placebo.

CDR3 sequence reads: CASSSTPVRGELFF. CDR3 bases: TGTGCCAGCAGTAGCACTCCCGTACGCGGGGAGCTGTTTTTT. V and J are TRBV2 and TRBJ2-2; D not certain. The CDR3 is 14 amino acids. The germline V and J ends were trimmed by 5 bases and 7 bases, with 14 bases remaining between them. CDR1 is SNHLY and CDR2 is FYNNEI in the germline V gene.